This T cell receptor (beta chain) was found in a study of beta chain features in type 1 diabetes. Between the trimmed V and J ends, which lost 2 bases and 2 bases, there was a span of 7 bases. Germline-derived CDR1 and CDR2 are MNHEY and SVGAGI. The CDR3 is 13 residues long. The table lists this clone with a few counts. Antigen: not known. cDNA synthesis used the whole RNA isolate, giving expressed TCRB sequences. Deep immunoSEQ sequencing covered naive, central memory and regulatory T cell samples. Libraries were prepared by immunoSEQ multiplex PCR; TCRdb keeps only in-frame clonotypes and omits some of them. The top ten hold roughly 2% of the sample, which has 150,000 to 180,000 clones, 11% seen once. The authors sorted CD4+ naive, central memory, regulatory and stem cell-like memory cells via CD45RO/CCR7/CD25/CD127/CD95/CD27. The study's findings and limits: The similarity of naive, central memory and Treg TCRB repertoires appeared greater among patients than among healthy donors. Shorter templates might be favored by PCR, and equally so in patients and in controls.

The TCR sequence derives from a man aged 18 to 30 in good health. V usage is TRBV6-5 and J usage is TRBJ2-7, with TRBD1 as a possible D gene (5 bases). Sequenced: central memory CD4+ T cells from blood. The CDR3 nucleotides read TGTGCCAGCAGTTACGACAGAGCCTACGAGCAGTACTTC. It translates to CASSYDRAYEQYF.